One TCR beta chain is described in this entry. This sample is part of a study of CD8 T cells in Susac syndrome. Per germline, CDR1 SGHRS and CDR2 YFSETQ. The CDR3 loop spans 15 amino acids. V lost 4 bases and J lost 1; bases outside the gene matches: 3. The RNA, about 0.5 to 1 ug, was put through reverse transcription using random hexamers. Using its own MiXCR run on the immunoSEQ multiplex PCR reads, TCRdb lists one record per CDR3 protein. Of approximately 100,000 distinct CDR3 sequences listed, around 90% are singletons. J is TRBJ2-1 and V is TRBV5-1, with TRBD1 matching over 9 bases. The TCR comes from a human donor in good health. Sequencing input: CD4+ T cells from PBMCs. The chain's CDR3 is CASSPGTGSYNEQFF. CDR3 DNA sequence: TGCGCCAGCAGCCCCGGGACAGGGTCCTACAATGAGCAGTTCTTC. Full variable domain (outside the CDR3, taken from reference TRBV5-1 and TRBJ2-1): KAGVTQTPRYLIKTRGQQVTLSCSPISGHRSVSWYQQTPGQGLQFLFEYFSETQRNKGNFPGRFSGRQFSNSRSEMNVSTLELGDSALYLCASSPGTGSYNEQFFGPGTRLTVL.